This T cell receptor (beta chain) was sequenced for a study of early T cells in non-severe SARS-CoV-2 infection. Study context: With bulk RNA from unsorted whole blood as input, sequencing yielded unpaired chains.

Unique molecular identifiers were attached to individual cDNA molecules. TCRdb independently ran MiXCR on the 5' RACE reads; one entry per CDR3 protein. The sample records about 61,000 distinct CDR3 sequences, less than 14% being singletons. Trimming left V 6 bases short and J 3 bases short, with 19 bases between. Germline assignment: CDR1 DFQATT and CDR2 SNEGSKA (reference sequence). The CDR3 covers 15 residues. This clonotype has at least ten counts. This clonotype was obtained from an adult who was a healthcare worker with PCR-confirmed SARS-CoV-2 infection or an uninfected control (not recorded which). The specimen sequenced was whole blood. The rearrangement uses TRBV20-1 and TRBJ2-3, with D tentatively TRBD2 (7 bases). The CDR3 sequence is CSAQVGGGPTDTQYF. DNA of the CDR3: TGCAGTGCCCAAGTTGGGGGGGGGCCGACAGATACGCAGTATTTT.